These 22 T cell receptor beta chains share one sample of origin, sequenced in a study of blood T cell repertoires in COVID-19. Using immunoSEQ multiplex PCR, the repertoire was profiled, and TCRdb retains in-frame clones only, with some absent. Among approximately 300,000 clones listed, around nine tenths were seen once. Sample: PBMCs or T cells enriched from blood (not recorded which). Every receptor here comes from a woman between 25 and 40 years old who had recovered from COVID-19.

The rearrangement links TRBV4-3 to TRBJ2-2; no reliable D call. V gave up 1 base and J gave up 1 base, with 10 bases separating them. The V gene's germline CDR1 is LGHNA and CDR2 YSLEER. The CDR3 runs to 16 residues. CDR3 in DNA: TGCGCCAGCAGCCAAGCTGCGACACTGAACACCGGGGAGCTGTTTTTT. This sequence encodes CASSQAATLNTGELFF.

The V gene is TRBV19, the J gene TRBJ1-5; maybe TRBD1 (6 bases). The CDR3 has 13 residues. Germline CDR1 reads LNHDA; CDR2 reads SQIVND (reference sequence). V was trimmed by 6 bases and J by 5 bases, leaving 11 bases between them. The CDR3 loop is CASSRQDDQPQHF. DNA of the CDR3: TGTGCCAGTAGCCGACAGGATGATCAGCCCCAGCATTTT.

This chain uses TRBV2 with TRBJ1-2; 8 bases line up with TRBD1. The V gene end was trimmed by 9 bases and the J gene end by 5 bases; junction bases not matched to a gene: 5. Per the germline V gene, CDR1 is SNHLY and CDR2 is FYNNEI. The CDR3 length is 12 residues. In DNA form, the CDR3 reads TGTGCCAGTCAGGACAGGGCTTATGGCTACACCTTC. It is translated as CASQDRAYGYTF.

J is TRBJ2-1 and V is TRBV24-1, with 7 bases fitting TRBD2. V lost 4 bases to trimming and J lost 5 bases; unmatched junction nucleotides: 7. Germline assignment: CDR1 KGHDR and CDR2 SFDVKD. The CDR3 is 15 residues long. The CDR3 sequence is CATSDRTRANNEQFF. The CDR3 DNA sequence: TGTGCCACCAGTGACAGGACTAGAGCAAACAATGAGCAGTTCTTC.

The chain carries TRBV9 and TRBJ2-1; TRBD1 might be the D (5 bases). There are 14 residues in the CDR3. Trimming took off 3 bases at V and 4 bases at J, with 11 bases between the two ends. The V gene's germline CDR1 is SGDLS and CDR2 YYNGEE. The CDR3 spells CASSALTEYNEQFF. The CDR3 bases are TGTGCCAGCAGCGCCTTGACAGAGTACAATGAGCAGTTCTTC.

The chain couples TRBV4-1 to TRBJ2-1, with 7 bases lining up with TRBD2. The CDR3 spans 17 residues. Germline CDR1 and CDR2: MGHRA and YSYEKL. V shed 1 base, J shed 5 bases, and the junction held 11 bases outside the gene matches. CDR3 sequence reads: CASSQGLLASTHNEQFF. CDR3 nucleotides: TGCGCCAGCAGCCAAGGCCTACTAGCGTCCACCCACAATGAGCAGTTCTTC.

The chain employs TRBV6-5 and TRBJ2-6; a possible D gene is TRBD2 (7 bases). Germline CDR1 and CDR2: MNHEY and SVGAGI. The CDR3 spans 15 residues. Trimming removed 6 bases at V and 4 bases at J, with 13 bases between. The CDR3 sequence: CASRRRGLGANVLTF. In DNA form, the CDR3 reads TGTGCCAGCAGAAGGCGGGGGCTCGGGGCCAACGTCCTGACTTTC.

V usage is TRBV2 and J usage is TRBJ1-6, with a possible D match to TRBD1 (5 bases). This CDR3 has 13 residues. V lost 4 bases to trimming and J lost 11 bases, with 12 bases between them. Germline V gene sequence: CDR1 SNHLY, CDR2 FYNNEI. The CDR3 DNA follows: TGTGCCAGCAGTGGCATGGCGGGGGCACCCCTCCACTTT. The encoded protein is CASSGMAGAPLHF.

The chain recombines TRBV7-2 with TRBJ2-5, with TRBD1 matching 8 bases. J lost 5 bases, V lost 1 base, and 9 bases had no gene match. Germline V gene sequence: CDR1 SGHTA, CDR2 FQGNSA. The CDR3 sequence is 16 residues long. Written as DNA, the CDR3 is TGTGCCAGCAGCTTAGGGAGGGACAGGAGTTGGGAGACCCAGTACTTC. Amino acid sequence: CASSLGRDRSWETQYF.

V usage is TRBV11-2 and J usage is TRBJ2-5, with D tentatively TRBD2 (5 bases). V shed 1 base and J shed 5 bases, with 5 bases lying between them. The germline CDR1 and CDR2 sequences are SGHAT and FQNNGV. The CDR3 runs to 12 residues. The DNA of the CDR3 is TGTGCCAGCAGCTTAGCGGGGGAGACCCAGTACTTC. Amino acids: CASSLAGETQYF.

This clone was detected once. The rearrangement uses TRBV4-2 and TRBJ2-3; a weak D match, TRBD2 (7 bases). This CDR3 has 16 amino acids. Germline-derived CDR1 and CDR2 are LGHNA and YNFKEQ. V lost 0 bases to trimming and J lost 3 bases, with 13 bases between them. The CDR3 sequence: CASSQDSRGGTDTQYF. DNA for the CDR3: TGTGCCAGCAGCCAAGACTCGAGGGGGGGGACAGATACGCAGTATTTT.

The rearrangement links TRBV5-1 to TRBJ1-1; 7 nucleotides align to TRBD1. Germline loops: CDR1 SGHRS, CDR2 YFSETQ. Trimming took 2 bases from V and 4 from J; bases not matched to a gene: 8. CDR3 size: 15 residues. CDR3 region: CASSFEAGGSTEAFF. CDR3 coding DNA: TGCGCCAGCAGCTTCGAGGCAGGGGGATCCACTGAAGCTTTCTTT.

This clone was seen only once. The chain employs TRBV5-8 and TRBJ2-7; 8 bases are a match to TRBD1. With V trimmed by 0 bases and J by 3 bases, 2 bases remained unmatched. Looked up from germline, CDR1 is SGHTS and CDR2 is YDEGEE. The CDR3 spans 14 residues. This CDR3 reads CASSLDRGYYEQYF. The DNA for the CDR3 is TGTGCCAGCAGCTTGGACAGGGGGTACTACGAGCAGTACTTC. Filled out from reference TRBV5-8 and TRBJ2-7, the complete variable domain reads EAGVTQSPTHLIKTRGQQATLRCSPISGHTSVYWYQQALGLGLQFLLWYDEGEERNRGNFPPRFSGRQFPNYSSELNVNALELEDSALYLCASSLDRGYYEQYFGPGTRLTVT.

The CDR3 loop is CASGGALNTEAFF. The CDR3 bases are TGTGCCAGCGGAGGGGCCTTGAACACTGAAGCTTTCTTT. The chain uses TRBV7-9 and TRBJ1-1; weak D call: TRBD1 (5 bases). The CDR3 sequence is 13 residues long. CDR1 is SEHNR and CDR2 is FQNEAQ in the germline V gene (reference sequence). Trimming removed 8 bases at V and 0 bases at J, with 10 bases between.

V usage is TRBV3-1 (or the pseudogene TRBV3-2) and J usage is TRBJ1-1; 7 positions agree with TRBD1. The CDR3 runs 15 residues. The trim removed 4 bases at V and 2 bases at J, leaving 7 bases unmatched. The V gene's germline CDR1 is LGHDT and CDR2 YNNKEL (reference sequence). CDR3 in DNA: TGTGCCAGCAGCCCCAGACAGGGCAGCAACACTGAAGCTTTCTTT. It is translated as CASSPRQGSNTEAFF.

The rearrangement uses TRBV20-1 and TRBJ2-1, with D maybe TRBD1 (6 bases). CDR1 is DFQATT, CDR2 SNEGSKA, per germline (reference sequence). The CDR3 length is 12 residues. Trimming removed 3 bases from V and 6 bases from J, with 9 bases in between. The CDR3 region is CSASVGGNEQFF. The CDR3 DNA is TGCAGTGCTAGTGTAGGGGGCAATGAGCAGTTCTTC.

J is TRBJ1-1 and V is TRBV19, with TRBD1 matching 7 bases. There are 12 residues in the CDR3. Germline CDR1 is LNHDA and CDR2 is SQIVND (reference sequence). Germline trimming cut 10 bases from V and 4 bases from J; bases unmatched to any gene: 6. The CDR3 DNA is TGTGCCACAGGGGGTTATGGCACTGAAGCTTTCTTT. Translated: CATGGYGTEAFF.

This chain links TRBV29-1 with TRBJ1-2; 8 bases map to TRBD1. V gave up 0 bases and J gave up 1 base; unmatched junction bases: 7. This CDR3 comprises 16 residues. The germline V gene encodes CDR1 SQVTM and CDR2 ANQGSEA. CDR3 loop: CSVEDRRTGHNYGYTF. The CDR3 coding sequence is TGCAGCGTTGAAGATCGGAGGACAGGGCATAACTATGGCTACACCTTC.

The chain couples TRBV5-4 to TRBJ2-3; D might be TRBD1 (6 bases). The V end was cut by 4 bases, the J end by 2 bases, with 17 bases between. The CDR3 covers 16 residues. Germline lookup yields CDR1 SGHNT and CDR2 YYREEE (reference sequence). The DNA for the CDR3 is TGTGCCAGCAGCCCACAAGGGGGTGGATTCACAGATACGCAGTATTTT. The encoded protein is CASSPQGGGFTDTQYF. Looking up the rest from reference TRBV5-4 and TRBJ2-3 gives the full variable domain: ETGVTQSPTHLIKTRGQQVTLRCSSQSGHNTVSWYQQALGQGPQFIFQYYREEENGRGNFPPRFSGLQFPNYSSELNVNALELDDSALYLCASSPQGGGFTDTQYFGPGTRLTVL.

V is TRBV5-4 and J is TRBJ2-3; 12 nucleotides agree with TRBD2. In germline, CDR1 is SGHNT, CDR2 YYREEE (reference sequence). The CDR3 spans 16 residues. With V trimmed by 4 bases and J by 4 bases, 7 bases remained unmatched. CDR3 in DNA: TGTGCCAGCAGCGTCCCTAGCGGGGGGGCCGCAGATACGCAGTATTTT. It encodes CASSVPSGGAADTQYF.

This chain links TRBV15 with TRBJ2-2; perhaps TRBD2 as D (6 bases). The V gene lost 1 base and the J gene lost 3 bases, with 9 bases spanning the gap. The CDR3 extends over 15 amino acids. Germline V lookup: CDR1 LNHNV, CDR2 YYDKDF (reference sequence). CDR3 nucleotide sequence: TGTGCCACCAGCAGAGCGGGACTCTACACCGGGGAGCTGTTTTTT. Encoded protein: CATSRAGLYTGELFF.

The J gene is TRBJ1-5, the V gene TRBV24-1; 10 positions agree with TRBD1. From germline, CDR1 is KGHDR and CDR2 SFDVKD. The trim removed 7 bases at V and 1 base at J, leaving 15 bases unmatched. The CDR3 loop spans 19 amino acids. CDR3 amino acids: CATRDGQGVIIWSNQPQHF. The CDR3 region has the DNA TGTGCCACCAGAGACGGACAGGGGGTGATTATTTGGAGCAATCAGCCCCAGCATTTT.